This is a list of T cell receptor beta chains from one sample in a study of blood T cell repertoires in COVID-19. The protocol was immunoSEQ multiplex PCR, while the TCRdb copy is restricted to in-frame clones and leaves out a portion. The sample includes 260,000 or so clones, 83% seen only once; the top ten take 3.6%. The sample was PBMCs or T cells enriched from blood (not recorded which). These receptor sequences come from a woman in her forties who had been exposed to COVID-19. CDR3s include the opening cysteine and the closing phenylalanine or tryptophan. D genes are given only for firm matches. Size is omitted from some rows. Given values are once, few, many or a class for expanded clones.

v_call	j_call	clone_size	d_call	cdr3_aa	cdr3_nt
TRBV6-5	TRBJ2-7	.	TRBD1	CASSYPGQGYEQYF	TGTGCCAGCAGTTACCCGGGACAGGGCTACGAGCAGTACTTC
TRBV6-2/TRBV6-3	TRBJ2-5	.	TRBD2	CASSLPSGVPQETQYF	TGTGCCAGCAGTTTACCTAGCGGGGTACCACAAGAGACCCAGTACTTC
TRBV19	TRBJ1-5	.	TRBD1	CASRTQGEGQPQHF	TGTGCCAGTCGGACCCAGGGGGAAGGTCAGCCCCAGCATTTT
TRBV7-6	TRBJ2-1	.	.	CASSLDGNEQFF	TGTGCCAGCAGCTTAGACGGTAATGAGCAGTTCTTC
TRBV5-1	TRBJ2-1	.	.	CASSLGRVFSNEQFF	TGCGCCAGCAGCTTAGGCAGGGTCTTTAGCAATGAGCAGTTCTTC
TRBV11-2	TRBJ2-3	.	TRBD2	CASSLVQRGAPTDTQYF	TGTGCCAGCAGCTTAGTCCAGCGGGGGGCTCCCACAGATACGCAGTATTTT
TRBV19	TRBJ2-3	.	TRBD2	CASWTSGGQSSTDTQYF	TGTGCCAGTTGGACTAGCGGGGGCCAATCTAGCACAGATACGCAGTATTTT
TRBV27	TRBJ2-2	few	.	CASRPRPTEGHGELFF	TGTGCCAGCAGGCCCCGCCCTACAGAAGGCCACGGGGAGCTGTTTTTT
TRBV2	TRBJ2-2	.	.	CASSEDGDTGELFF	TGTGCCAGCAGTGAAGACGGGGACACCGGGGAGCTGTTTTTT
TRBV24-1	TRBJ2-5	.	.	CATSDSRGNQETQYF	TGTGCCACCAGTGATTCCAGGGGAAATCAAGAGACCCAGTACTTC
TRBV5-1	TRBJ2-3	.	TRBD2	CASSTLAGGITDTQYF	TGCGCCAGCAGCACCTTAGCGGGGGGGATCACAGATACGCAGTATTTT
TRBV4-1	TRBJ1-4	few	TRBD1	CAPNTRQGAENEKLFF	TGCGCCCCTAATACCCGACAGGGGGCAGAAAATGAAAAACTGTTTTTT
TRBV6-5	TRBJ2-1	.	TRBD2	CASSLIAGPEQFF	TGTGCCAGCAGCCTGATAGCGGGTCCCGAGCAGTTCTTC
TRBV18	TRBJ1-4	.	.	CASSPGLNEKLFF	TGTGCCAGCTCACCAGGCCTCAATGAAAAACTGTTTTTT
TRBV12-3/TRBV12-4	TRBJ2-3	.	.	CASTPSGRDTQYF	TGTGCCAGCACCCCCTCGGGAAGGGATACGCAGTATTTT
TRBV5-1	TRBJ1-1	.	.	CAAGDEDEAFF	TGCGCCGCCGGGGATGAGGATGAAGCTTTCTTT
TRBV11-3	TRBJ2-7	.	.	CASSLDGGEQYF	TGTGCCAGCAGCTTAGATGGAGGCGAGCAGTACTTC
TRBV4-3	TRBJ2-2	.	.	CASSRSGTGELFF	TGCGCCAGCAGCCGAAGCGGCACCGGGGAGCTGTTTTTT
TRBV5-6	TRBJ1-6	.	TRBD1	CASSPRTGRSPLHF	TGTGCCAGCAGCCCCAGGACAGGGCGCTCACCCCTCCACTTT
TRBV19	TRBJ1-1	.	TRBD1	CASTTSGGRTEAFF	TGTGCCAGTACCACATCAGGGGGCCGGACTGAAGCTTTCTTT
TRBV4-1	TRBJ2-1	.	.	CASSQDRGHTNNEQFF	TGCGCCAGCAGCCAAGATAGGGGACATACAAACAATGAGCAGTTCTTC
TRBV7-2	TRBJ1-4	few	.	CASSLRGRGGTNEKLFF	TGTGCCAGCAGCTTAAGGGGTCGAGGAGGGACTAATGAAAAACTGTTTTTT
TRBV10-3	TRBJ1-2	.	TRBD1	CAISPGQATNYGYTF	TGTGCCATCAGTCCGGGACAGGCTACTAACTATGGCTACACCTTC
TRBV28	TRBJ2-7	.	TRBD2	CASSLRGGGAEVYEQYF	TGTGCCAGCAGTTTACGGGGCGGGGGGGCCGAAGTTTACGAGCAGTACTTC
TRBV9	TRBJ2-1	.	TRBD2	CASSIPSGGAPEQFF	TGTGCCAGCAGCATCCCTAGCGGGGGGGCCCCCGAGCAGTTCTTC
TRBV19	TRBJ1-1	few	.	CASSSDSMNTEAFF	TGTGCCAGTAGTAGTGACAGCATGAACACTGAAGCTTTCTTT
TRBV2	TRBJ2-7	few	TRBD1	CASSTGQGSVWQYF	TGTGCCAGCAGCACGGGACAGGGGAGTGTTTGGCAGTACTTC
TRBV7-2	TRBJ1-6	.	TRBD1	CASSTRQGVWDNSPLHF	TGTGCCAGCAGCACACGACAGGGAGTTTGGGATAATTCACCCCTCCACTTT